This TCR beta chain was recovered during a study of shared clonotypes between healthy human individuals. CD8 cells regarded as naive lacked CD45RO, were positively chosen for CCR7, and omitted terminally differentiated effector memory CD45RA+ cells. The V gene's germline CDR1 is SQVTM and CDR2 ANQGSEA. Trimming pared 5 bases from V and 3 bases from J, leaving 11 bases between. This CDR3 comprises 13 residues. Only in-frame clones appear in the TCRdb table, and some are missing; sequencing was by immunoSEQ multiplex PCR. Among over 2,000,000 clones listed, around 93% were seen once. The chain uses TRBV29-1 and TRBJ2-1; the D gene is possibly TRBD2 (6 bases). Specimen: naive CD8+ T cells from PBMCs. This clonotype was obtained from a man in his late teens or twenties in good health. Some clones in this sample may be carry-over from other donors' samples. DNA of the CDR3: TGCAGCGTTCTTCGCGGGGACTACAATGAGCAGTTCTTC. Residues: CSVLRGDYNEQFF.